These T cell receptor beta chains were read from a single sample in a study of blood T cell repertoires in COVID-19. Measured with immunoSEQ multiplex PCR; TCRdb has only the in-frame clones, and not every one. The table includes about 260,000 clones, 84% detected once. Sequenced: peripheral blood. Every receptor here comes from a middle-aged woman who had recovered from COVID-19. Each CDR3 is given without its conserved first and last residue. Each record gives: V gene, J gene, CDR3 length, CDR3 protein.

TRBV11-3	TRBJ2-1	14	ASSFMGQGAHNEQF
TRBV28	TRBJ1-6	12	ASTWDRVHSPLH
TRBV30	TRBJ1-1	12	AWSQYRVKAEAF
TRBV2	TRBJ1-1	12	ASSANREGTEAF
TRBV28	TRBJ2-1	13	ASSLLGGGAHEQF
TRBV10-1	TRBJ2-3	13	ASSEGRGGQDTQY
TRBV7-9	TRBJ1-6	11	ASSLGANSPLH
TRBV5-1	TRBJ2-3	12	ASRGTGGTDTQY
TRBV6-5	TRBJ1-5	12	ASTGTGNPQPQH
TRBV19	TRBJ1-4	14	ASSIYGGRRNEKLF
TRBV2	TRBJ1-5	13	ASSVENASNQPQH
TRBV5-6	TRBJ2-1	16	ASSSSLIGTGLFSEQF
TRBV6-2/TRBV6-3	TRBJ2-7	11	ASSYSRQAEQY
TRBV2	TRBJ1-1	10	ASSVVGAEAF
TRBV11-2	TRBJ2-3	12	ASSSGQATDTQY
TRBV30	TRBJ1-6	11	ALDRGTDSPLH
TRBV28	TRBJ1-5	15	ASSYKQGALTGQPQH
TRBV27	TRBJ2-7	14	ASRPPPGQGPNEQY
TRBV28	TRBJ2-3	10	ASSLRGDTQY
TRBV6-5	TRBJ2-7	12	ASSSLPGLLEQY
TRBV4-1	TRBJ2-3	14	ASSQRGLAGTDTQY
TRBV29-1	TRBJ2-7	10	SGSGTGDEQY
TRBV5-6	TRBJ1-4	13	ASTTPGQDGEKLF
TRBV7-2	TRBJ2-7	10	ASSRLGYEQY
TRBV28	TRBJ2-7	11	ASSFGSSYEQY
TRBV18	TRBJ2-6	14	ASSPPAMTGANVLT
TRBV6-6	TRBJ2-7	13	ASSDTGFGSYEQY
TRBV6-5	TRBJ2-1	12	ASSYSTGPGEQF
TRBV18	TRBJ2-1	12	ASSPPSGYNEQF
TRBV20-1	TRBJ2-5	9	SLAGAETQY
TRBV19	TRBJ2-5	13	ASSISRGSQETQY
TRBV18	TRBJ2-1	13	ASSPPGTGADEQF
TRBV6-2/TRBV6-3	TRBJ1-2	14	ASSWGGQESSYGYT
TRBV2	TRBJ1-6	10	ASSHRNSPLH
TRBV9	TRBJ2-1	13	ASSPTLSSYNEQF
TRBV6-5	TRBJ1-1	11	ASPDRQNTEAF
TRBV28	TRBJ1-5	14	ASSDRGYRGFQPQH
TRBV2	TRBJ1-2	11	ASSEGENYGYT
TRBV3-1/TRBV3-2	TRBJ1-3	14	ASSQWDSGLGNTIY
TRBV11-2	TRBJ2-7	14	ASSLNGGVLAYEQY
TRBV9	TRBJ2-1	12	ASSVEGQYNEQF
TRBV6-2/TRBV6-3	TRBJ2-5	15	ASSYSTSGGRLGTQY
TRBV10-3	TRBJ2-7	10	AISGQSYEQY
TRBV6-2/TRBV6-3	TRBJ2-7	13	ASSPPRQKSYEQY
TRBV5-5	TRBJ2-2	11	ASSFTGDRELF
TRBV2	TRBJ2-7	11	ASSFDRAGEQY
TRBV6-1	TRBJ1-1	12	ASREGGRNTEAF
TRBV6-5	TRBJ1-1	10	ASSLQGTEAF
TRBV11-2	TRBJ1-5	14	ASSLTGYGNNQPQH
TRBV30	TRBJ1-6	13	AWSQGSSYNSPLH
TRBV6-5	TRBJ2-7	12	ASPPDREEAEQY
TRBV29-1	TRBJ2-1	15	STKRSGRDSSYNEQF